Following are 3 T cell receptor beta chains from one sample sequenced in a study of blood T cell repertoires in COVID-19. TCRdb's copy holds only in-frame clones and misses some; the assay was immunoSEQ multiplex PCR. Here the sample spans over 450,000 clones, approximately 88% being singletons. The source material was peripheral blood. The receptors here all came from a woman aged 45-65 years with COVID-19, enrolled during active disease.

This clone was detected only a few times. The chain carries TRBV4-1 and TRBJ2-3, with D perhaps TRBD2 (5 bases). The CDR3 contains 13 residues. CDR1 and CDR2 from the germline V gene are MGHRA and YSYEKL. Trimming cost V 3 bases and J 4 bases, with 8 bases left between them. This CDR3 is CASSQPGADTQYF. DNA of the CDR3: TGCGCCAGCAGCCAGCCCGGGGCAGATACGCAGTATTTT.

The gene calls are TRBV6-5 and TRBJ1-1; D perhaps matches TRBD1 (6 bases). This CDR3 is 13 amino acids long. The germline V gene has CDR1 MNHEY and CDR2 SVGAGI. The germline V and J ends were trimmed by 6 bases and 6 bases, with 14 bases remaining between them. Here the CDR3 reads CASRRQAQPEAFF. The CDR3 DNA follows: TGTGCCAGCAGACGACAGGCCCAACCTGAAGCTTTCTTT.

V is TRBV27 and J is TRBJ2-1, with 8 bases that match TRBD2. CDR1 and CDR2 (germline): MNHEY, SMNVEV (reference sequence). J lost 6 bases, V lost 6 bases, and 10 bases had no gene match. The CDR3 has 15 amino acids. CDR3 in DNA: TGTGCCAGCAGGCCGGTCCTGGCGGGGGGCAATGAGCAGTTCTTC. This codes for CASRPVLAGGNEQFF.